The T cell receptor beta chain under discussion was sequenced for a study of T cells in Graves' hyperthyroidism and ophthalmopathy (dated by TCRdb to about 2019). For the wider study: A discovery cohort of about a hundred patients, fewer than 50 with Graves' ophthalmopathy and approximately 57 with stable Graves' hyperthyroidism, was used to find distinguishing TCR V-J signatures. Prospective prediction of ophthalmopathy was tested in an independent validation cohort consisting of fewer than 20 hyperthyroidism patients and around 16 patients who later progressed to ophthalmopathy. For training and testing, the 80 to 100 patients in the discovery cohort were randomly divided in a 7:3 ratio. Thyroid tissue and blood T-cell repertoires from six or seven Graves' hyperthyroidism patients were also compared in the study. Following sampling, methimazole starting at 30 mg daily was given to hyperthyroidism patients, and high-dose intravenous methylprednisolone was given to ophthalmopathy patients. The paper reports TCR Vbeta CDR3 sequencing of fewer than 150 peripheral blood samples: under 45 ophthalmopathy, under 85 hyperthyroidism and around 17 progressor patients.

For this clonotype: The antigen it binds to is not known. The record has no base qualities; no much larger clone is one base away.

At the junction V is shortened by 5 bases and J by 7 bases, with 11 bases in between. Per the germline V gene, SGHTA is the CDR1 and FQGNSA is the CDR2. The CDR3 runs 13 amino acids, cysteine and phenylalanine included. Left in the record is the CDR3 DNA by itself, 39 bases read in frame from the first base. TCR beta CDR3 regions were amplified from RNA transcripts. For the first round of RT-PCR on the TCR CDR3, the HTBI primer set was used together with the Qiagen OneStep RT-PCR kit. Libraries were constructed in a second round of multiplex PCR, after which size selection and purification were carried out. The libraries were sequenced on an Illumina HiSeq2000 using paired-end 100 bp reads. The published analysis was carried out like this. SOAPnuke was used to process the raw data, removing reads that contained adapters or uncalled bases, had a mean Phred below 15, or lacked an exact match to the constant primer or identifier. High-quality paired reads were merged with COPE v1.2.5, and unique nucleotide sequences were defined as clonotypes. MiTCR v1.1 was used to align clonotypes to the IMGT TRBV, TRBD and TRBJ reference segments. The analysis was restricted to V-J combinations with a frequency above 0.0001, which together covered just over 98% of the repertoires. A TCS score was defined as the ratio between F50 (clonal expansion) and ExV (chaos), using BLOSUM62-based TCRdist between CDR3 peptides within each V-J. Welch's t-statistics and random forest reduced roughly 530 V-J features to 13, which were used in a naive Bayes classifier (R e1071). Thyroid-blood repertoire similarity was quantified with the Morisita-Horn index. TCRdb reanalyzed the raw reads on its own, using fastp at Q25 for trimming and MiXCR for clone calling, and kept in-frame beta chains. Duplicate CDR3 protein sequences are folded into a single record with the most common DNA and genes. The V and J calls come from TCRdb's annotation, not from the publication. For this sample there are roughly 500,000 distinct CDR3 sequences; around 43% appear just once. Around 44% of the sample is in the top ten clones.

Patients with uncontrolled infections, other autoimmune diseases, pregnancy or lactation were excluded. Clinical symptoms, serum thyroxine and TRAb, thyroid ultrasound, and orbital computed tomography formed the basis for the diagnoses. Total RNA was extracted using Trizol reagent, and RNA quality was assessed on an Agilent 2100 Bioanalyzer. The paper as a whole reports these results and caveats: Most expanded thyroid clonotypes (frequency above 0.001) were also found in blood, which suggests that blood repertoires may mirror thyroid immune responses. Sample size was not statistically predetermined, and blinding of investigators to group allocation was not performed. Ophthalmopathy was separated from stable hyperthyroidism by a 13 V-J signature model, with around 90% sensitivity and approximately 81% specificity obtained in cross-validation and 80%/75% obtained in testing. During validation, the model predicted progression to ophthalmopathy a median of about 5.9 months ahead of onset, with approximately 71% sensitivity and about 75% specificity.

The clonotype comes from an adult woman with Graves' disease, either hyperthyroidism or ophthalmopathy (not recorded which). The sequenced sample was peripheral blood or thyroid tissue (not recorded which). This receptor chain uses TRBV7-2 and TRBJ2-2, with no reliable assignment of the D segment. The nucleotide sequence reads TGTGCCAGCAGCCCGGATCGGGTCGGGGAGCTGTTTTTT. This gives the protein CASSPDRVGELFF.